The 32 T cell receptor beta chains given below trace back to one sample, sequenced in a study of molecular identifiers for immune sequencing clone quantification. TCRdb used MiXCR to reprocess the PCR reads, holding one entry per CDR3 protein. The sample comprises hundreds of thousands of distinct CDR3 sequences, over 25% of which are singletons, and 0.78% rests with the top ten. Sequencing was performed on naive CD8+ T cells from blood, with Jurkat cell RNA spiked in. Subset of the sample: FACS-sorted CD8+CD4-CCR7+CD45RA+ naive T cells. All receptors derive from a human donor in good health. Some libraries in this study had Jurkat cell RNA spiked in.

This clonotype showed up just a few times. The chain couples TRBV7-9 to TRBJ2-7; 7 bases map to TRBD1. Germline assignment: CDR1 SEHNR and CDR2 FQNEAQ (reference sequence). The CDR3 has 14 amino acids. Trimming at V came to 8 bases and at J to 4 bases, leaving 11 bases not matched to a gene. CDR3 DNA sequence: TGTGCCAGCGGGCAACCCACGACAGGGTACGAGCAGTACTTC. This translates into CASGQPTTGYEQYF.

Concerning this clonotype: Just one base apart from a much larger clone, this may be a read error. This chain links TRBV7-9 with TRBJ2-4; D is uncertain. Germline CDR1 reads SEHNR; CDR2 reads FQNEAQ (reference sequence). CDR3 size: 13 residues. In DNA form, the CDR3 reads TGTGCCAGCAGCTTATTGGGCGAAAACACTCAGTACTTC. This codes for CASSLLGENTQYF.

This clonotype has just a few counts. The CDR3 is CASSRWTSGHLDEQFF. The CDR3 DNA reads TGTGCCAGCAGTCGCTGGACTAGCGGCCACTTGGATGAGCAGTTCTTC. V is TRBV28 and J is TRBJ2-1, with 10 bases lining up with TRBD2. The trim removed 5 bases at V and 8 bases at J, leaving 12 bases unmatched. The CDR3 length is 16 residues. The germline gives CDR1 MDHEN, CDR2 SYDVKM.

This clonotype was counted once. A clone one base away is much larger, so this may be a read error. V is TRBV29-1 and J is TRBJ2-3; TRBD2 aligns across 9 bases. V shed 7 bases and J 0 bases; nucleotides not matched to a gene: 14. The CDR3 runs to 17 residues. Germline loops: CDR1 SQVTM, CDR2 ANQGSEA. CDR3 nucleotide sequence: TGCAGCGGAGGAATAGTTCTAGCGGGACCTAGCACAGATACGCAGTATTTT. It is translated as CSGGIVLAGPSTDTQYF.

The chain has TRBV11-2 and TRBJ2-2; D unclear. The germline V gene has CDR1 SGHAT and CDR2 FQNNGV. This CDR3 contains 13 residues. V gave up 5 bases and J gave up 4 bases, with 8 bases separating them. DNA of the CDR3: TGTGCCAGCAGCGAAGACGGCACCGGGGAGCTGTTTTTT. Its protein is CASSEDGTGELFF.

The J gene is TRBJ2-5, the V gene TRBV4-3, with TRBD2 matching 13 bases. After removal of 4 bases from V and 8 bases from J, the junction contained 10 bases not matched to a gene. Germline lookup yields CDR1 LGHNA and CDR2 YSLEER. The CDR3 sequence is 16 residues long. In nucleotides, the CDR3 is TGCGCCAGCAGCCTCAGCGGACTAGCGGGGGCAGTTACCCAGTACTTC. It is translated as CASSLSGLAGAVTQYF.

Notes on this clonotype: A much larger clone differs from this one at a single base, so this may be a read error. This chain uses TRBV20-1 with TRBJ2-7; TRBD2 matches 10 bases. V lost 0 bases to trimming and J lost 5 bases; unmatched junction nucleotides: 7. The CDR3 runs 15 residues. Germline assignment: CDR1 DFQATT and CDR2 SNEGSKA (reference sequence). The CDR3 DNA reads TGCAGTGCTAGAGACCCAGCGGGGGGGCACAACGAGCAGTACTTC. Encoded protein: CSARDPAGGHNEQYF.

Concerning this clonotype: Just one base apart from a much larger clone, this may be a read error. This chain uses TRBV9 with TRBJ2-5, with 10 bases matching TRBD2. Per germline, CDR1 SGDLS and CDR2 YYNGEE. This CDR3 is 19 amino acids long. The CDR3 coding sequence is TGTGCCGGCAGCCCGAGAGTCCCTGGACTAGCGGAAGACCAAGAGACCCAGTACTTC. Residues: CAGSPRVPGLAEDQETQYF. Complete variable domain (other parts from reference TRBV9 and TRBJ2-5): DSGVTQTPKHLITATGQRVTLRCSPRSGDLSVYWYQQSLDQGLQFLIQYYNGEERAKGNILERFSAQQFPDLHSELNLSSLELGDSALYFCAGSPRVPGLAEDQETQYFGPGTRLLVL.

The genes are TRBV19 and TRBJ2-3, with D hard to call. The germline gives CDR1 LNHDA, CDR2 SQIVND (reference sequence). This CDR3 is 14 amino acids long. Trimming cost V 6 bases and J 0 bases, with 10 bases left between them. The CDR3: CASRFMASTDTQYF. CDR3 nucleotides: TGTGCCAGTAGGTTCATGGCTAGCACAGATACGCAGTATTTT. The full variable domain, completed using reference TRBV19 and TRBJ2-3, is DGGITQSPKYLFRKEGQNVTLSCEQNLNHDAMYWYRQDPGQGLRLIYYSQIVNDFQKGDIAEGYSVSREKKESFPLTVTSAQKNPTAFYLCASRFMASTDTQYFGPGTRLTVL.

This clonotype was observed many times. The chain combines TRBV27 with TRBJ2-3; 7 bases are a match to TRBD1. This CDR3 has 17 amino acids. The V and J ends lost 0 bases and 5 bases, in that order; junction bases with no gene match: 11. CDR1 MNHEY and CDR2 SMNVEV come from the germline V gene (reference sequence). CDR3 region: CASSLSTAGGPRDTQYF. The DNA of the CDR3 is TGTGCCAGCAGTTTATCGACAGCAGGGGGTCCGAGAGATACGCAGTATTTT.

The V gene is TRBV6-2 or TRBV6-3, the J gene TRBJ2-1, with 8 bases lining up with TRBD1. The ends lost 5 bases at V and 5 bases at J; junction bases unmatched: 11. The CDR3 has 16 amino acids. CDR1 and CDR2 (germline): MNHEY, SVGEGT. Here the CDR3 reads CASSPPGQGVDNEQFF. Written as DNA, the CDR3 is TGTGCCAGCAGTCCCCCCGGACAGGGCGTCGACAATGAGCAGTTCTTC.

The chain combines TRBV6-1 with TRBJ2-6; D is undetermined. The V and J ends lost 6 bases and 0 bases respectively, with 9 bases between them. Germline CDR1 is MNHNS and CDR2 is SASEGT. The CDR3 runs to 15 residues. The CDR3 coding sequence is TGTGCCAGCAGCGTCAGTAGCTCTGGGGCCAACGTCCTGACTTTC. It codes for CASSVSSSGANVLTF.

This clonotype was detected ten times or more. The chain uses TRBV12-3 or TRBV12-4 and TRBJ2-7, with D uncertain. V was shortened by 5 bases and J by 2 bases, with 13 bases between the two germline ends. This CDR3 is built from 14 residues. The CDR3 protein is CASSPPGLPYEQYF. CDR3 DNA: TGTGCCAGCAGTCCCCCTGGGCTCCCCTACGAGCAGTACTTC.

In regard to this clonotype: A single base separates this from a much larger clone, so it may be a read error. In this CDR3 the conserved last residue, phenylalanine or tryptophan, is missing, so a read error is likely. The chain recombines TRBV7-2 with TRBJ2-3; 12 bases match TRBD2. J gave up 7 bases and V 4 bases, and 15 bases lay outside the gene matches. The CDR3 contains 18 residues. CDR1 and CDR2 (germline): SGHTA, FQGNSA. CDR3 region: CASSSDLAGGFRANTQYL. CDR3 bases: TGTGCCAGCAGCTCCGATCTAGCGGGAGGGTTTCGGGCCAATACGCAGTATCTT.

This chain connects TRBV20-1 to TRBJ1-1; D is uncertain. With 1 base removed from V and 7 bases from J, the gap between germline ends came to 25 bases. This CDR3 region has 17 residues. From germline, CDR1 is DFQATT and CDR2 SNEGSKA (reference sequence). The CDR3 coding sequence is TGCAGTGCTAGAGCTCCACATGGGTTGCGGACCACCTTTGAAGCTTTCTTT. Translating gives CSARAPHGLRTTFEAFF.

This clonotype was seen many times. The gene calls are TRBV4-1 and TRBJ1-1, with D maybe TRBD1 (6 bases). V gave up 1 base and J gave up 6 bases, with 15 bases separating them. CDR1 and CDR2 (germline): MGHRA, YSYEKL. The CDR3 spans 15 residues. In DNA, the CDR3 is TGCGCCAGCAGCCAAGTCCACAGGGCAGCGCCTGAAGCTTTCTTT. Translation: CASSQVHRAAPEAFF.

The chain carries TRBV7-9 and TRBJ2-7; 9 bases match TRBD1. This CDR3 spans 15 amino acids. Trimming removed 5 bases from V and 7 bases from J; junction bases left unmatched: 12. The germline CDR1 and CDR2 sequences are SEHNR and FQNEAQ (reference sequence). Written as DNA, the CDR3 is TGTGCCAGCAGCCCTAGCAGGGACAGGGTGGGGGAGCAGTACTTC. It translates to CASSPSRDRVGEQYF.

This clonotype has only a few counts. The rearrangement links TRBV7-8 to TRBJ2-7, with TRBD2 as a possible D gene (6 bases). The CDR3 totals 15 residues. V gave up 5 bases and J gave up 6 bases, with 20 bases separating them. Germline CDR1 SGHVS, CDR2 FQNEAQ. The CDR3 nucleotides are TGTGCCAGCAGCCCACGGGGTAGCGGTGACGCCGAGCAGTACTTC. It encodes CASSPRGSGDAEQYF. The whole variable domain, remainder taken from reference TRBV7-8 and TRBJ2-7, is GAGVSQSPRYKVAKRGQDVALRCDPISGHVSLFWYQQALGQGPEFLTYFQNEAQLDKSGLPSDRFFAERPEGSVSTLKIQRTQQEDSAVYLCASSPRGSGDAEQYFGPGTRLTVT.

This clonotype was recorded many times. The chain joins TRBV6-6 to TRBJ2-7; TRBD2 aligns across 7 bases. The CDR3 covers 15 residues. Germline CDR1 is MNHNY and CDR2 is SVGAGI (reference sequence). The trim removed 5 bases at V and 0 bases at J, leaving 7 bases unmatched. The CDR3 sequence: CASSPETSPSYEQYF. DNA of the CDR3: TGTGCCAGCAGTCCCGAGACTAGCCCCTCCTACGAGCAGTACTTC.

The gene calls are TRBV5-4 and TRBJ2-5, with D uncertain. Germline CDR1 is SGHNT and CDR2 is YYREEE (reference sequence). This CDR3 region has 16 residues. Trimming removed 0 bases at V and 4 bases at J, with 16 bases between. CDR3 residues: CASSLVGSPFRETQYF. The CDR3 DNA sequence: TGTGCCAGCAGCTTGGTTGGCTCTCCCTTCCGAGAGACCCAGTACTTC.

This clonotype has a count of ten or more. CDR3 region: CASSHPSETDTQYF. Here the CDR3 DNA reads TGTGCCAGCAGCCATCCGTCTGAGACAGATACGCAGTATTTT. This sequence joins TRBV5-6 and TRBJ2-3, with D unclear. Trimming took off 4 bases at V and 3 bases at J, with 12 bases between the two ends. The germline V gene has CDR1 SGHDT and CDR2 YYEEEE. CDR3 length equals 14 residues.

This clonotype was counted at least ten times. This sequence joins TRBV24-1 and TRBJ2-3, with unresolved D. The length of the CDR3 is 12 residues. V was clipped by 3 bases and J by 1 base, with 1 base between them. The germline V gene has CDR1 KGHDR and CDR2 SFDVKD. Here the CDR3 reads CATSDRTDTQYF. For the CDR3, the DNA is TGTGCCACCAGTGATCGCACAGATACGCAGTATTTT.

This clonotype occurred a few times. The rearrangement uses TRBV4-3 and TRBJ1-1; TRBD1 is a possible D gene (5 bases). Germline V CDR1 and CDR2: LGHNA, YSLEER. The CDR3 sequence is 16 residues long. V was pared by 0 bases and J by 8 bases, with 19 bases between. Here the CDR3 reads CASSQDGEQGSHEAFF. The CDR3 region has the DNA TGCGCCAGCAGCCAAGACGGGGAGCAGGGCAGTCACGAAGCTTTCTTT.

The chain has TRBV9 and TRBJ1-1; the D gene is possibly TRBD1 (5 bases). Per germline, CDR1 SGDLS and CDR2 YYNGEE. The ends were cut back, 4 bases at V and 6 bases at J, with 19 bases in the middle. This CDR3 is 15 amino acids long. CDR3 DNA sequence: TGTGCCAGCAGCACTTCCCACGCTGGGGGACCTGAAGCTTTCTTT. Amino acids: CASSTSHAGGPEAFF.

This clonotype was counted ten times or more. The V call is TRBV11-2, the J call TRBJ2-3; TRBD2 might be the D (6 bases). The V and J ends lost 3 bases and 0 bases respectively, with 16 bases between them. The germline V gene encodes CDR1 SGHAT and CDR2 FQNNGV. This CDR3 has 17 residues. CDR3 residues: CASSLIISGASTDTQYF. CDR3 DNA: TGTGCCAGCAGCTTGATTATTAGCGGCGCCAGCACAGATACGCAGTATTTT.

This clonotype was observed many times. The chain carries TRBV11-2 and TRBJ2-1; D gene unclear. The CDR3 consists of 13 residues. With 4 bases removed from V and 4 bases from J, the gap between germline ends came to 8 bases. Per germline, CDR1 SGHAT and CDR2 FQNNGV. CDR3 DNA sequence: TGTGCCAGCAGCTCCTGGAAGTACAATGAGCAGTTCTTC. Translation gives CASSSWKYNEQFF.

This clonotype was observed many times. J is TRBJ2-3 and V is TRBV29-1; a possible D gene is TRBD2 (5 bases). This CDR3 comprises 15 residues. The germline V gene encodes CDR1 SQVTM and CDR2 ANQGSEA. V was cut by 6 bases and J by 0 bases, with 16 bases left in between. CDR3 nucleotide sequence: TGCAGCGTAAAGCGGCACCCTTTAAGCACAGATACGCAGTATTTT. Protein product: CSVKRHPLSTDTQYF.

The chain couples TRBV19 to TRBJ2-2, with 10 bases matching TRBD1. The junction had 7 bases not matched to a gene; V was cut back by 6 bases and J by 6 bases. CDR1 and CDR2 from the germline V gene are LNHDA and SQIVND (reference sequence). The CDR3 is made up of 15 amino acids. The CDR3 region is CASSLGTGVAGELFF. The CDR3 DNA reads TGTGCCAGTAGCCTCGGGACAGGGGTTGCCGGGGAGCTGTTTTTT.

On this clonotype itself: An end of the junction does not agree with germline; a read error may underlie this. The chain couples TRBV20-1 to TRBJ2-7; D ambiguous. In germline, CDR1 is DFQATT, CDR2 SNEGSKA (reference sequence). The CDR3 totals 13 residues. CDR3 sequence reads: CSARERSSYEQNF. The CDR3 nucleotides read TGCAGTGCTAGGGAAAGGAGCTCCTACGAGCAGAACTTC.

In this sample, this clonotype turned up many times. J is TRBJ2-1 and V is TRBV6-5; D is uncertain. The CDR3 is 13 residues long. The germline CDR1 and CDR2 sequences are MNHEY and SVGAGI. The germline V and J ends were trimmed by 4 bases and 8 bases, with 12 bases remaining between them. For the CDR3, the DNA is TGTGCCAGCAGTTGGGCCCTAAGTGATGAGCAGTTCTTC. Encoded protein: CASSWALSDEQFF.

CDR3 DNA sequence: TGTGCCAGCAGCCCCCCGGGTTTTGGGGCCAACGTCCTGACTTTC. As protein: CASSPPGFGANVLTF. V is TRBV11-2 and J is TRBJ2-6; D is unresolved. Looked up from germline, CDR1 is SGHAT and CDR2 is FQNNGV. Trimming pared 5 bases from V and 3 bases from J, leaving 11 bases between. The CDR3 spans 15 residues.

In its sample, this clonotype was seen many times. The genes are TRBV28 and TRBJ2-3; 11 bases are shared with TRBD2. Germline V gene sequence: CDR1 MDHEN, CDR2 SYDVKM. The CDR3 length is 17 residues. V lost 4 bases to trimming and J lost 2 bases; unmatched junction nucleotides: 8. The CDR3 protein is CASSSPLAGGYTDTQYF. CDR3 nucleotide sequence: TGTGCCAGCAGTTCGCCTTTAGCGGGAGGGTACACAGATACGCAGTATTTT.